This T cell receptor beta chain stems from a study of tumor-infiltrating lymphocytes in primary liver carcinoma. Researchers generated TCR beta cDNA from roughly 510 ng of total RNA, relying on a constant-region primer. Investigators got TCR beta libraries out of three nested multiplex PCR rounds, done with slightly modified ARM-PCR. TCRdb called the multiplex PCR reads again in MiXCR, with one record for every CDR3 protein. The repertoire has some 43,000 distinct CDR3 sequences, less than 85% of them found once; the top ten carry just under 30%. Co-extracting RNA and DNA was done with about 20-34 mg of unsorted bulk tissue as input. This clonotype was found a few times. The junction differs from germline at one of its ends, possibly a read error. Sequencing input: liver tumor tissue from sampling region 5. The subset here: tumor region T5, tumor centre. The sequence came from a man aged 35 to 55 with primary liver carcinoma and hepatitis B virus infection.

The CDR3 protein is CASSTVQETRYF. CDR3 DNA sequence: TGTGCCAGTTCCACGGTCCAAGAGACCCGGTACTTC. The rearrangement joins TRBV6-1 to TRBJ2-5; D remains ambiguous. The CDR3 sequence is 12 residues long. Germline V lookup: CDR1 MNHNS, CDR2 SASEGT.